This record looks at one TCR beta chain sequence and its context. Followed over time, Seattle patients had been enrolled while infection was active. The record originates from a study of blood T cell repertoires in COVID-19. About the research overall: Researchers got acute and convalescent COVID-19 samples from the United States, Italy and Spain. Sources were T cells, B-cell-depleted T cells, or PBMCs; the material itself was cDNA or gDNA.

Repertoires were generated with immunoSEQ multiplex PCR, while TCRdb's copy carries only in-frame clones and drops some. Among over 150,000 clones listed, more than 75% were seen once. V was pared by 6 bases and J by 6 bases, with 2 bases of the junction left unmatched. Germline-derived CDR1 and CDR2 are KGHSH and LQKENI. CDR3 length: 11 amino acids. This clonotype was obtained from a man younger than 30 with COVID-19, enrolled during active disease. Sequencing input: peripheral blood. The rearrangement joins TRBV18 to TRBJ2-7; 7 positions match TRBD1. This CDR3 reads CASSTGVEQYF. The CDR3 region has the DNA TGTGCCAGCTCCACAGGGGTCGAGCAGTACTTC.